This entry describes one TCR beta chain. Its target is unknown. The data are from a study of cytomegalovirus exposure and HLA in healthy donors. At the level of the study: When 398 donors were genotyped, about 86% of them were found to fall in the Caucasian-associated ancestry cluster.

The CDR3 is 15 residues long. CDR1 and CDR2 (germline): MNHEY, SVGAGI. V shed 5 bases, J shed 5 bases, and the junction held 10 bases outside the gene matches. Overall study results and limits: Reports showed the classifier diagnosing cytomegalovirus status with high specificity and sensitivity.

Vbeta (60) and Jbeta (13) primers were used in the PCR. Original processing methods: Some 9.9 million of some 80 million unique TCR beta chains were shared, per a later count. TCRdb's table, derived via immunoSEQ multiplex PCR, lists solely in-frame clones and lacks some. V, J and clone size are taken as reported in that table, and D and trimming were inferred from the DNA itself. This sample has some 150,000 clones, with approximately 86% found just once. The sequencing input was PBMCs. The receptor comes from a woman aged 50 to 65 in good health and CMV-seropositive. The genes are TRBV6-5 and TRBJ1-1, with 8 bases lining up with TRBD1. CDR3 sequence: CASSRQGAIGTEAFF. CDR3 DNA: TGTGCCAGCAGTCGGCAGGGGGCGATCGGAACTGAAGCTTTCTTT.